Reported below is one T cell receptor (beta chain). The data derive from a study of cytomegalovirus exposure and HLA in healthy donors. 13 Jbeta primers and 60 Vbeta primers were used for the PCR. Profiling relied on immunoSEQ multiplex PCR, and the TCRdb table lists in-frame clones only, not all of them. The table lists some 150,000 clones, around 80% of them singletons. CDR3 size: 15 residues. The ends lost 0 bases at V and 4 bases at J; junction bases unmatched: 4. Germline CDR1 and CDR2: MNHEY and SMNVEV (reference sequence). Sequenced sample: PBMCs. The chain couples TRBV27 to TRBJ2-7, with TRBD1 matching 9 bases. The TCR was taken from a man between 18 and 29 years old in good health and CMV-seropositive. In DNA, the CDR3 is TGTGCCAGCAGTTTATCCGGGACAGGGAGGTACGAGCAGTACTTC. This encodes CASSLSGTGRYEQYF.